This entry describes one TCR beta chain. This sample stems from a study of blood T cell repertoires in COVID-19. On the study more broadly: Acute and convalescent COVID-19 samples came from the United States, Italy and Spain. PBMCs, B-cell-depleted T cells, or T cells provided the cDNA or gDNA that made up the material.

The V end was cut by 5 bases, the J end by 3 bases, with 18 bases between. Germline CDR1 reads SGHDT; CDR2 reads YYEEEE. This CDR3 comprises 17 residues. Original data processing: Nucleated cell number was recorded as an estimate derived from reference gene primer amplification. Some clones are missing from TCRdb's copy, which holds only in-frame ones; the method was immunoSEQ multiplex PCR. The V and J calls and clone size were taken over from that table, and D and trimming were inferred from the DNA. Of tens of thousands of clones in the sample, 87% were seen once. What was sequenced was peripheral blood. The chain carries TRBV5-6 and TRBJ2-6; weak D call: TRBD1 (6 bases). The sequence was collected from a human donor with active COVID-19. The donor label of this sample is uncertain. CDR3 amino acids: CASSPRDTSGGANVLTF. The CDR3 nucleotides are TGTGCCAGCAGTCCCCGGGACACCTCCGGTGGGGCCAACGTCCTGACTTTC.